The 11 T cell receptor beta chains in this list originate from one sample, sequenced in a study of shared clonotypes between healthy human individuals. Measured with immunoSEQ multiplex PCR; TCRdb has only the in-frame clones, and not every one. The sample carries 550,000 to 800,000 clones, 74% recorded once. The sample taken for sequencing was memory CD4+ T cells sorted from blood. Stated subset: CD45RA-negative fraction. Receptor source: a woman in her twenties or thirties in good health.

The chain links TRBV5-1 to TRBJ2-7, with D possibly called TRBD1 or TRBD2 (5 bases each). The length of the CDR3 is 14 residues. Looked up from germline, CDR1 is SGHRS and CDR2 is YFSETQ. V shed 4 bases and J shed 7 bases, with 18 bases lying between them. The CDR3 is CASSGIGTVEEQYF. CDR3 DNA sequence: TGCGCCAGCAGCGGGATTGGGACCGTGGAGGAGCAGTACTTC.

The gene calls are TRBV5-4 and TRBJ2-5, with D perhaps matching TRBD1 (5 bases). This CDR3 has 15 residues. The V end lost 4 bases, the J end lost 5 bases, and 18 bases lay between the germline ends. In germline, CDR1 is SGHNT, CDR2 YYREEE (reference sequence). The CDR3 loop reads CASSETGFRGETQYF. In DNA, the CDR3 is TGTGCCAGCAGCGAAACAGGATTCCGTGGGGAGACCCAGTACTTC.

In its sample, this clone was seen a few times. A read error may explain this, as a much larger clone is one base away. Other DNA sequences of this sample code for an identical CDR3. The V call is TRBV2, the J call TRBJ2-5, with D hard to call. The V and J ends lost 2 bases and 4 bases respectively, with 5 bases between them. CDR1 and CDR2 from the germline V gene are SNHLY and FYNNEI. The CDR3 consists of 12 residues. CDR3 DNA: TGTGCCAGCAGTGAACGGCGAGAGACCCAGTACTTC. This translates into CASSERRETQYF.

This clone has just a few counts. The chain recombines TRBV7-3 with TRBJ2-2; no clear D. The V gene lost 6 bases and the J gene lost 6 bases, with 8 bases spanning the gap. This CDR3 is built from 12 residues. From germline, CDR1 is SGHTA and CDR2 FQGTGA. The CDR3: CASSGLAGELFF. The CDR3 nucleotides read TGTGCCAGCAGTGGTCTGGCCGGGGAGCTGTTTTTT.

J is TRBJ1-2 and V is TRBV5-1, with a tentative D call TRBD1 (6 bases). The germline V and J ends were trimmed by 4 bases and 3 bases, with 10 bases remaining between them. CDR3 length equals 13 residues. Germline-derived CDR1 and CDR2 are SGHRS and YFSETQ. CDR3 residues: CASSPRQDYGYTF. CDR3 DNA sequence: TGCGCCAGCAGCCCAAGACAGGACTATGGCTACACCTTC.

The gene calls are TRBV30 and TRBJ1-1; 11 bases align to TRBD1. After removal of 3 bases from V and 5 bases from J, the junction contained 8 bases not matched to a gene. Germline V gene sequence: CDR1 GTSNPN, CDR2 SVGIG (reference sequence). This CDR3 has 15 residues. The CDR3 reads CAWRVSDRGRTEAFF. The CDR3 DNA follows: TGTGCCTGGAGGGTCTCGGACAGGGGGCGGACTGAAGCTTTCTTT.

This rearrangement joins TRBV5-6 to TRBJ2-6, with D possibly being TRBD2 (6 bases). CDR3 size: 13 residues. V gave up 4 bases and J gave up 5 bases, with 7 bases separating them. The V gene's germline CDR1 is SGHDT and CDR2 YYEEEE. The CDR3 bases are TGTGCCAGCAGCCGGGGGAGGGCCAACGTCCTGACTTTC. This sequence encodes CASSRGRANVLTF.

The CDR3 spells CASSPSGQVYEQYF. The CDR3 nucleotides read TGTGCCAGCAGTCCGTCGGGACAGGTCTACGAGCAGTACTTC. The chain links TRBV28 to TRBJ2-7; 8 bases are shared with TRBD1. The CDR3 runs to 14 residues. V lost 5 bases and J lost 3; bases outside the gene matches: 6. Germline assignment: CDR1 MDHEN and CDR2 SYDVKM.

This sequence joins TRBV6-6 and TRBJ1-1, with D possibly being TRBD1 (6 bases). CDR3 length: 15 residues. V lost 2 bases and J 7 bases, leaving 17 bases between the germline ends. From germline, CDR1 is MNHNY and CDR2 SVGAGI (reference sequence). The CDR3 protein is CASSYLVGTSNEAFF. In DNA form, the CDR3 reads TGTGCCAGCAGTTACCTTGTTGGGACATCTAATGAAGCTTTCTTT.

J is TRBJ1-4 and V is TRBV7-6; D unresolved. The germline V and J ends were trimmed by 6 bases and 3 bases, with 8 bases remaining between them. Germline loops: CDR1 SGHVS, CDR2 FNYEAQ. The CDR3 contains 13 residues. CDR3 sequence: CASSHCPNEKLFF. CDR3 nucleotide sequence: TGTGCCAGCAGTCACTGCCCTAATGAAAAACTGTTTTTT.

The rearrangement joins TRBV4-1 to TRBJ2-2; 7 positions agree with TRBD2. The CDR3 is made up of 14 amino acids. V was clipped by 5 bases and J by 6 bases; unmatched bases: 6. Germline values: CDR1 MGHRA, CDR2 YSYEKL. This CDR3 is CASSARLAPGELFF. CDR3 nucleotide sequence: TGCGCCAGCAGCGCCCGACTAGCTCCCGGGGAGCTGTTTTTT.